This TCR beta chain was recovered during a study of shared clonotypes between healthy human individuals. Study as a whole: Used for every donor were three CD4 naive, three CD4 memory, two CD8 naive and one CD8 memory plate.

Germline values: CDR1 MNHEY, CDR2 SMNVEV (reference sequence). This CDR3 comprises 12 residues. V gave up 5 bases and J gave up 8 bases, with 10 bases separating them. Some clones are missing from TCRdb's copy, which holds only in-frame ones; the method was immunoSEQ multiplex PCR. This sample carries around 83,000 clones, 60% to 65% of them seen once, and the ten largest clones take about 51%. The sequencing input was memory CD8+ T cells sorted from blood. Subset denoted: CD45RO+ cells pooled with CCR7-negative TemRA cells. The TCR originated in a man aged 25 to 40 in good health. The rearrangement links TRBV27 to TRBJ2-1; tentatively, D is TRBD2 (5 bases). CDR3 residues: CASSMLGDEQFF. For the CDR3, the DNA is TGTGCCAGCAGTATGCTCGGGGATGAGCAGTTCTTC.